This T cell receptor beta chain emerged from a study of T cells after posttransplantation cyclophosphamide (dated by TCRdb to the mid-2010s). Notes on the research overall: Using TRB sequencing, the study followed how the T cell repertoire reconstituted after myeloablative bone marrow transplantation in which posttransplantation cyclophosphamide served as GVHD prophylaxis. Antigen receptor sequencing was done on samples from about 38 PTCy-treated patients and from over 15 related bone marrow donors of those patients. Blood from every one of the roughly 30 PTCy patients who had 1-year posttransplant specimens underwent TRB sequencing. Up to roughly 3 additional blood samples from 2 to 5.2 years after transplant were also TRB-sequenced in 3 patients, as was pretransplant blood from a handful of patients. TRA and TRB clonality were tightly correlated in 9 or 10 samples, so subsequent TCR analyses focused on TRB only. Public TRB sequences were searched against a database of over 3,500 sequences associated with responses to pathogens, tumor antigens, self-antigens and alloantigens. Broader findings and caveats from the paper: Across the 35 to 55 patients, TRB clonality was highly associated with recipient CMV seropositivity and CMV reactivation, and diversity with PTCy was similar to that in the CNI/methotrexate controls. Donor-recipient similarity was low at 1-2 months but increased during the first year, and donor CD8+ memory clones often dominated later blood repertoires. The TRB repertoires of T cells infiltrating skin or GI tract showed only limited overlap with the TRB repertoires of T cells in blood.

The CDR3, from cysteine to phenylalanine, totals 13 residues. Only the CDR3 DNA is retained, 39 bases long and in frame from the first base. For CDR1 and CDR2, the germline V gene lists MDHEN and SYDVKM. On the day of marrow donation, related bone marrow donors gave peripheral blood samples. Peripheral blood and bone marrow mononuclear cells were isolated by Ficoll-Hypaque density centrifugation and were cryopreserved. Sorting of CD4+ and CD8+ T cells, including naive and memory subsets, was performed by FACS on a FACSAria II. TRB sequencing was run on genomic DNA with either the immunoSEQ assay at survey resolution or the hsTCRB kit. Concerning the study's data processing: Initial read processing used immunoSEQ software, and repertoire analyses used the LymphoSeq R package. For each TRB dataset, clonality was calculated as 1 minus normalized Shannon entropy, and the Gini coefficient was computed as well. Phenotypes of unsorted samples were inferred by mapping TRB sequences from sorted subsets of the recipient or donor onto unsorted samples of the same recipient. TCRdb stores this immuneACCESS table with in-frame sequences only. Part of the clones is absent; in the studies checked, under half of the shortfall reflects unresolved V genes, and no reason is known for the rest. V, J and clone size derive from that table, while D and trimming were established from the DNA sequence. A total of 5,500 to 7,500 clones appear in this sample, roughly 98% of them only once. Of the sample, over 0.7% falls within the top ten clones.

For this clone: Its antigen target is currently unknown. The germline gene is not matched at one end of the junction; a read error may be the cause.

The receptor was derived from a man in his forties in good health, CMV-negative, and a related stem cell transplant donor. The chain is encoded by TRBV28 joined to TRBJ1-5, with TRBD1 perhaps the D gene, on 5 matching bases. What was sequenced was memory CD4+ T cells sorted from PBMCs. The sequenced DNA: TGTGCCAGCATATCGTCCAGGGATCACCCCCAGCATTTT. This translates into CASISSRDHPQHF.